One sample yielded the 27 T cell receptor beta chains listed below, sequenced in a study of cytomegalovirus exposure and HLA in healthy donors. Primers included in the PCR were 60 Vbeta and 13 Jbeta primers. Clones were read by immunoSEQ multiplex PCR, and TCRdb kept only the in-frame ones, dropping some. This repertoire shows 150,000 to 180,000 clones, roughly three quarters found once; its top ten account for 10% to 15%. Sequencing was performed on PBMCs. These receptors came from a man aged 25-45 years in good health and CMV-seropositive.

The chain is built from TRBV2 and TRBJ2-2, with 10 positions matching TRBD1. Germline CDR1 is SNHLY and CDR2 is FYNNEI. J gave up 3 bases and V 0 bases, and 1 base lay outside the gene matches. CDR3 length: 16 amino acids. The CDR3 bases are TGTGCCAGCAGTGAAGCCGGGACAGGGGACACCGGGGAGCTGTTTTTT. Translating it yields CASSEAGTGDTGELFF. The full variable domain, completed using reference TRBV2 and TRBJ2-2, is EPEVTQTPSHQVTQMGQEVILRCVPISNHLYFYWYRQILGQKVEFLVSFYNNEISEKSEIFDDQFSVERPDGSNFTLKIRSTKLEDSAMYFCASSEAGTGDTGELFFGEGSRLTVL.

This chain uses TRBV6-5 with TRBJ1-3; D remains unclear. Germline assignment: CDR1 MNHEY and CDR2 SVGAGI. The CDR3 has 15 amino acids. Trimming took 2 bases from V and 4 from J, leaving 12 bases between them. DNA for the CDR3: TGTGCCAGCAGTTACGATTACGGGTCCGGAAACACCATATATTTT. This codes for CASSYDYGSGNTIYF.

CDR3 sequence (DNA): TGTGCCAGCAGCCCCCGGGCCGGGCGGGAGAACTCCTACGAGCAGTACTTC. This sequence encodes CASSPRAGRENSYEQYF. The chain couples TRBV7-6 to TRBJ2-7, with 7 bases aligning to TRBD2. The V and J ends lost 5 bases and 0 bases, in that order; junction bases with no gene match: 13. Germline assignment: CDR1 SGHVS and CDR2 FNYEAQ. The CDR3 runs 17 residues.

This clone has just a few counts. The V and J genes are TRBV15 and TRBJ1-5, with 9 positions matching TRBD1. In germline, CDR1 is LNHNV, CDR2 YYDKDF (reference sequence). After removal of 3 bases from V and 7 bases from J, the junction contained 7 bases not matched to a gene. The CDR3 spans 15 residues. The chain's CDR3 is CATSRHSTGGQPQHF. The CDR3 DNA is TGTGCCACCAGCAGGCATTCGACAGGGGGACAGCCCCAGCATTTT.

The rearrangement joins TRBV21-1 to TRBJ1-6; the tabulated D call, TRBD1, remains unverified against the DNA. TRBV21-1 is shown as a pseudogene. This CDR3 is built from 15 residues. The CDR3 bases are TGTGCCAGCAGTCGCGTAGGGGGATATAATTCACCCCTCCACTTT. Translating it yields CASSRVGGYNSPLHF.

This chain links TRBV18 with TRBJ1-1, with 10 bases identical to TRBD1. With 0 bases clipped from V and 4 bases from J, the junction kept 8 bases outside the gene matches. There are 17 residues in the CDR3. In germline, CDR1 is KGHSH, CDR2 LQKENI. In DNA form, the CDR3 reads TGTGCCAGCTCACCACCGAGGGACAGGGGTCGGTTCACTGAAGCTTTCTTT. Translating gives CASSPPRDRGRFTEAFF.

The V and J genes are TRBV25-1 and TRBJ2-3, with D unclear. Looked up from germline, CDR1 is MGHDK and CDR2 is SYGVNS. Trimming pared 6 bases from V and 3 bases from J, leaving 10 bases between. There are 13 residues in the CDR3. The CDR3 DNA follows: TGTGCCAGCAGGGTCTCACAGACAGATACGCAGTATTTT. It yields the protein CASRVSQTDTQYF.

The sample holds a few counts of this clone. This chain joins TRBV28 and TRBJ1-2; TRBD1 agrees at 8 bases. CDR1 MDHEN and CDR2 SYDVKM come from the germline V gene. The trim removed 6 bases at V and 3 bases at J, leaving 6 bases unmatched. The CDR3 loop spans 14 amino acids. The CDR3, as DNA: TGTGCCAGCAGGGAACAGGGGGGACACTATGGCTACACCTTC. Translation: CASREQGGHYGYTF.

The chain uses TRBV4-2 and TRBJ1-3; D gene uncertain. Trimming cost V 0 bases and J 0 bases, with 9 bases left between them. The CDR3 totals 16 residues. The germline gives CDR1 LGHNA, CDR2 YNFKEQ. The CDR3: CASSQDSSGSGNTIYF. In DNA form, the CDR3 reads TGTGCCAGCAGCCAAGATTCTAGCGGCTCTGGAAACACCATATATTTT.

This chain uses TRBV7-3 with TRBJ2-1, with 10 positions matching TRBD1. Per the germline V gene, CDR1 is SGHTA and CDR2 is FQGTGA. CDR3 length: 15 amino acids. Trimming cost V 6 bases and J 4 bases; bases outside gene matches: 6. CDR3: CASSPGTGAYNEQFF. Written as DNA, the CDR3 is TGTGCCAGCAGTCCCGGGACAGGGGCTTACAATGAGCAGTTCTTC.

This clone was seen only a few times. The chain is built from TRBV4-2 and TRBJ2-5, with TRBD2 identical over 9 bases. Trimming at V came to 1 base and at J to 5 bases, leaving 5 bases not matched to a gene. This CDR3 contains 15 residues. Germline V gene lookup returns CDR1 LGHNA and CDR2 YNFKEQ. CDR3 amino acids: CASSQGSGRRETQYF. In DNA form, the CDR3 reads TGTGCCAGCAGCCAAGGCAGCGGGAGGAGGGAGACCCAGTACTTC.

Concerning this clone itself: Different DNA sequences within this sample yield the same CDR3. This chain links TRBV5-4 with TRBJ2-2; TRBD2 aligns across 8 bases. Germline V gene lookup returns CDR1 SGHNT and CDR2 YYREEE (reference sequence). This CDR3 region has 14 residues. The J segment lost 5 bases and the V segment lost 0 bases, leaving 0 bases of the junction unmatched. CDR3 residues: CASSLAGGTGELFF. DNA of the CDR3: TGTGCCAGCAGCTTGGCGGGAGGGACCGGGGAGCTGTTTTTT.

This chain connects TRBV27 to TRBJ1-4; maybe TRBD1 (5 bases). The CDR3 runs 18 residues. V was cut by 5 bases and J by 2 bases, with 21 bases left in between. Germline V CDR1 and CDR2: MNHEY, SMNVEV (reference sequence). CDR3 bases: TGTGCCAGCAGTCCCCCCCCCGGCAGGGCGGTTACTAATGAAAAACTGTTTTTT. This encodes CASSPPPGRAVTNEKLFF.

This clone was recorded once. The chain employs TRBV28 and TRBJ1-1; possibly TRBD1 for D (5 bases). Germline values: CDR1 MDHEN, CDR2 SYDVKM. The CDR3 covers 15 residues. Deletions cut 6 bases from V and 6 bases from J, with 20 bases between. The CDR3 sequence: CASSPRDGGMAEAFF. The CDR3 DNA is TGTGCCAGCAGCCCTCGGGACGGGGGGATGGCTGAAGCTTTCTTT. The full variable domain, rest sourced from reference TRBV28 and TRBJ1-1, is DVKVTQSSRYLVKRTGEKVFLECVQDMDHENMFWYRQDPGLGLRLIYFSYDVKMKEKGDIPEGYSVSREKKERFSLILESASTNQTSMYLCASSPRDGGMAEAFFGQGTRLTVV.

V is TRBV7-9 and J is TRBJ2-6, with D tentatively TRBD1 (5 bases). V was trimmed by 3 bases and J by 0 bases, leaving 12 bases between them. The CDR3 contains 17 residues. Germline CDR1 SEHNR, CDR2 FQNEAQ (reference sequence). CDR3 nucleotides: TGTGCCAGCAGCTTTAGGACATACACCTCTGGGGCCAACGTCCTGACTTTC. Residues: CASSFRTYTSGANVLTF.

This chain uses TRBV15 with TRBJ2-7; D gene ambiguous. The CDR3 is made up of 15 amino acids. V shed 0 bases and J shed 6 bases, with 15 bases lying between them. Germline V CDR1 and CDR2: LNHNV, YYDKDF (reference sequence). CDR3 sequence: CATSRDLHSLSEQYF. Written as DNA, the CDR3 is TGTGCCACCAGCAGAGATCTACACAGTTTGAGCGAGCAGTACTTC.

The chain carries TRBV11-2 and TRBJ2-5, with TRBD1 identical over 7 bases. Trimming took 5 bases from V and 5 from J; bases not matched to a gene: 8. The V gene's germline CDR1 is SGHAT and CDR2 FQNNGV. This CDR3 contains 14 residues. CDR3 protein: CASSPDRAVETQYF. The CDR3 nucleotides read TGTGCCAGCAGCCCCGACAGGGCAGTGGAGACCCAGTACTTC.

The CDR3 DNA sequence: TGTGCCATTGGACCGGGGGGTTACGAGCAGTACTTC. Its protein is CAIGPGGYEQYF. J is TRBJ2-7 and V is TRBV10-3, with 7 bases fitting TRBD2. Trimming cost V 9 bases and J 4 bases; bases outside gene matches: 6. This CDR3 has 12 amino acids. Germline V CDR1 and CDR2: ENHRY, SYGVKD.

This sequence joins TRBV7-2 and TRBJ2-3, with D tentatively TRBD2 (6 bases). The V and J ends lost 1 base and 4 bases respectively, with 9 bases between them. The germline CDR1 and CDR2 sequences are SGHTA and FQGNSA. The CDR3 is 14 residues long. The CDR3 loop reads CASSLGSGPDTQYF. The CDR3 DNA reads TGTGCCAGCAGCTTAGGAAGCGGGCCAGATACGCAGTATTTT.

The chain uses TRBV6-5 and TRBJ1-5; 9 nucleotides agree with TRBD1. The CDR3 loop spans 14 amino acids. CDR1 and CDR2 (germline): MNHEY, SVGAGI. V was clipped by 5 bases and J by 4 bases; unmatched bases: 3. The CDR3 coding sequence is TGTGCCAGCAGTGGAGACAGGGGGAATCAGCCCCAGCATTTT. It is translated as CASSGDRGNQPQHF.

The CDR3 spells CASSLGTGVTGELFF. The CDR3 DNA sequence: TGTGCCAGCAGCTTAGGGACAGGGGTTACCGGGGAGCTGTTTTTT. The chain joins TRBV11-3 to TRBJ2-2; 9 bases fit TRBD1. Germline V gene lookup returns CDR1 SGHNT and CDR2 YENEEA. The length of the CDR3 is 15 residues. The junction had 2 bases not matched to a gene; V was cut back by 1 base and J by 5 bases.

In this sample, this clone turned up a few times. This chain connects TRBV7-9 to TRBJ2-5; tentative D call: TRBD2 (5 bases). V was trimmed by 5 bases and J by 1 base, leaving 14 bases between them. From germline, CDR1 is SEHNR and CDR2 FQNEAQ (reference sequence). CDR3 size: 15 residues. CDR3 DNA: TGTGCCAGCAGCACCCATGCCGGGGTCCAAGAGACCCAGTACTTC. Translating gives CASSTHAGVQETQYF.

V is TRBV2 and J is TRBJ1-4; perhaps TRBD1 as D (5 bases). The CDR3 is 13 amino acids. With 10 bases removed from V and 5 bases from J, the gap between germline ends came to 14 bases. Germline assignment: CDR1 SNHLY and CDR2 FYNNEI. The CDR3 is CANYDRQNEKLFF. The CDR3 nucleotides read TGTGCCAACTACGACAGACAGAATGAAAAACTGTTTTTT.

The genes are TRBV18 and TRBJ1-6; 8 bases are a match to TRBD1. The germline V gene encodes CDR1 KGHSH and CDR2 LQKENI. V gave up 5 bases and J gave up 8 bases; unmatched junction bases: 8. This CDR3 has 15 residues. The CDR3 is CASSSQGALDSPLHF. As DNA, the CDR3 is TGTGCCAGCTCATCTCAGGGGGCTTTGGATTCACCCCTCCACTTT. Using reference TRBV18 and TRBJ1-6 for the parts outside the CDR3, the full variable domain is NAGVMQNPRHLVRRRGQEARLRCSPMKGHSHVYWYRQLPEEGLKFMVYLQKENIIDESGMPKERFSAEFPKEGPSILRIQQVVRGDSAAYFCASSSQGALDSPLHFGNGTRLTVT.

The chain joins TRBV28 to TRBJ1-2, with 7 bases lining up with TRBD1. CDR1 MDHEN and CDR2 SYDVKM come from the germline V gene. The CDR3 length is 19 residues. V was clipped by 5 bases and J by 2 bases; unmatched bases: 20. The CDR3 bases are TGTGCCAGCAGTGACCCCGGGTACAGGGGAACTCGGGGAAACTATGGCTACACCTTC. Its translation: CASSDPGYRGTRGNYGYTF.

In nucleotides, the CDR3 is TGTGCCAGTAGTATAGATCGCTCCGGACAGTACGGCAATCAGCCCCAGCATTTT. It codes for CASSIDRSGQYGNQPQHF. The V call is TRBV19, the J call TRBJ1-5; a possible D gene is TRBD1 (6 bases). This CDR3 has 18 residues. Germline V gene sequence: CDR1 LNHDA, CDR2 SQIVND (reference sequence). V was clipped by 0 bases and J by 2 bases, with 17 bases between them.

This clone occurred once. The rearrangement uses TRBV11-2 and TRBJ1-1; 7 positions agree with TRBD1. Per the germline V gene, CDR1 is SGHAT and CDR2 is FQNNGV. The CDR3 has 13 residues. J gave up 3 bases and V 8 bases, and 6 bases lay outside the gene matches. CDR3 amino acids: CASGLDRDTEAFF. CDR3 bases: TGTGCCAGCGGTCTAGACAGGGACACTGAAGCTTTCTTT.